Shown below are 8 T cell receptor beta chains from a single sample sequenced in a study of cytomegalovirus exposure and HLA in healthy donors (TCRdb year 2017). Libraries were prepared through the immunoSEQ multiplex PCR assay. For the multiplex PCR, a mixture combining 60 forward primers for TCR Vbeta segments and 13 reverse primers for TCR Jbeta segments was used. The table was pulled from immuneACCESS by TCRdb, which kept in-frame rearrangements only. Such tables lose some clones; where checked, under half of the loss comes from unresolved V genes, and the rest has no known cause. Counted in this sample were approximately 180,000 clones; around four fifths of them appeared once. The ten largest clonotypes hold roughly 5.2% of the sample. Sequenced sample: PBMCs. The source of these receptors is a girl between 5 and 17 years old in good health and CMV-seropositive.

V gene TRBV5-1 combines with J gene TRBJ1-1; D might be TRBD1 (5 bases). The CDR3 sequence is 13 residues long. The germline V gene has CDR1 SGHRS and CDR2 YFSETQ. V lost 0 bases and J 12 bases, leaving 15 bases between the germline ends. The CDR3 region is CASSLDGGVGTFF. The DNA of the CDR3 is TGCGCCAGCAGCTTGGATGGGGGGGTCGGAACTTTCTTT.

V and J are TRBV19 and TRBJ2-3; 8 bases fit TRBD2. This CDR3 comprises 15 residues. CDR1 and CDR2 from the germline V gene are LNHDA and SQIVND (reference sequence). Trimming at V came to 3 bases and at J to 2 bases, leaving 4 bases not matched to a gene. The CDR3 nucleotides read TGTGCCAGTAGTATGCGAGCGGGGGACACAGATACGCAGTATTTT. It encodes CASSMRAGDTDTQYF.

A single count supports this clone. One end of the junction varies from germline; a read error may be responsible. The rearrangement links TRBV7-9 to TRBJ1-1; D may be TRBD1 (5 bases). Germline CDR1 is SEHNR and CDR2 is FQNEAQ (reference sequence). CDR3 length: 13 amino acids. The CDR3 spells CSSNPLGATEAFF. In DNA form, the CDR3 reads TGTTCCAGCAACCCCCTAGGGGCCACTGAAGCTTTCTTT.

The genes are TRBV18 and TRBJ1-2; D unresolved. Germline CDR1 KGHSH, CDR2 LQKENI. V was trimmed by 6 bases and J by 4 bases, leaving 12 bases between them. The CDR3 contains 13 residues. CDR3 sequence (DNA): TGTGCCAGCTCTTTCGGGATGTCCTATGGCTACACCTTC. This sequence encodes CASSFGMSYGYTF. The whole variable domain, remainder taken from reference TRBV18 and TRBJ1-2, is NAGVMQNPRHLVRRRGQEARLRCSPMKGHSHVYWYRQLPEEGLKFMVYLQKENIIDESGMPKERFSAEFPKEGPSILRIQQVVRGDSAAYFCASSFGMSYGYTFGSGTRLTVV.

The rearrangement links TRBV7-8 to TRBJ1-1; no firm D call. The CDR3 extends over 14 amino acids. CDR1 SGHVS and CDR2 FQNEAQ come from the germline V gene. V was cut by 5 bases and J by 2 bases, with 12 bases left in between. Written as DNA, the CDR3 is TGTGCCAGCAGCCTACTGGTCCTAAACACTGAAGCTTTCTTT. Residues: CASSLLVLNTEAFF.

The chain combines TRBV29-1 with TRBJ1-6; 8 bases agree with TRBD1. In germline, CDR1 is SQVTM, CDR2 ANQGSEA. The CDR3 is made up of 13 amino acids. Trimming cost V 7 bases and J 10 bases; bases outside gene matches: 9. The CDR3 DNA is TGCAGCGCACGAGTGGGACAGGAGTCACCCCTCCACTTT. As protein: CSARVGQESPLHF.

This sequence joins TRBV6-1 and TRBJ1-2; D is unclear. The CDR3 runs to 13 residues. The germline V gene encodes CDR1 MNHNS and CDR2 SASEGT. V was shortened by 0 bases and J by 13 bases, with 15 bases between the two germline ends. CDR3 sequence reads: CASSEAVETRSTF. CDR3 coding DNA: TGTGCCAGCAGTGAAGCCGTGGAGACCCGAAGCACCTTC.

The chain carries TRBV9 and TRBJ2-3, with D perhaps TRBD2 (5 bases). V lost 0 bases and J 1 base, leaving 9 bases between the germline ends. Germline V gene lookup returns CDR1 SGDLS and CDR2 YYNGEE. The CDR3 totals 15 residues. The CDR3 nucleotides are TGTGCCAGCAGCGTAGTAGGTAGCGGCACAGATACGCAGTATTTT. This gives the protein CASSVVGSGTDTQYF.